This TCR beta chain was documented in a study of blood T cell repertoires in COVID-19. Germline CDR1 reads SQVTM; CDR2 reads ANQGSEA. CDR3 length: 17 amino acids. Trimming at V came to 7 bases and at J to 0 bases, leaving 8 bases not matched to a gene. Method: immunoSEQ multiplex PCR; TCRdb's copy keeps in-frame clones and lacks some. The sample lists some 250,000 clones, roughly 90% occurring once. The clonotype originates from a man aged 55 to 69 with acute or convalescent COVID-19. The sample comprised peripheral blood. The chain recombines TRBV29-1 with TRBJ2-1, with 14 nucleotides matching TRBD2. The CDR3 loop is CSGSGTSGRTSYNEQFF. The DNA for the CDR3 is TGCAGCGGGAGTGGGACTAGCGGGAGAACCTCCTACAATGAGCAGTTCTTC.